The 4 T cell receptor beta chains below were found in one sample sequenced in a study of Ad26.COV2.S vaccination and SARS-CoV-2 variants. Described treatment: around 19 received Ad26.COV2.S at low or high dose, single or two shots; about 5 received placebo; per-sample allocation not given. Sampling was performed 63 days after the first vaccine or placebo injection. The table came from immunoSEQ multiplex PCR; TCRdb's copy has only in-frame clones and leaves some out. The data contain around 270,000 clones, around nine tenths of them singletons. Source: peripheral blood, taken in a trial of Ad26.COV2.S vaccine versus placebo. These receptors all come from a person aged 18-65 years who received the Ad26.COV2.S COVID-19 vaccine or a placebo.

This clone was observed once. J is TRBJ2-7 and V is TRBV7-9; weak D call: TRBD1 (6 bases). The CDR3 length is 14 residues. V was shortened by 5 bases and J by 5 bases, with 16 bases between the two germline ends. Germline CDR1 is SEHNR and CDR2 is FQNEAQ (reference sequence). The CDR3 DNA follows: TGTGCCAGCAGCCATACTCAATCAGGGGACGAGCAGTACTTC. This codes for CASSHTQSGDEQYF.

This clone was picked up one time. The chain recombines TRBV4-3 with TRBJ1-3; D is unclear. V lost 1 base and J 1 base, leaving 8 bases between the germline ends. Germline loops: CDR1 LGHNA, CDR2 YSLEER. The CDR3 loop spans 15 amino acids. Here the CDR3 DNA reads TGCGCCAGCAGCCAAGGAACAAAATCTGGAAACACCATATATTTT. This gives the protein CASSQGTKSGNTIYF.

V is TRBV4-1 and J is TRBJ2-1; possible D gene TRBD1, 6 bases. V was shortened by 2 bases and J by 8 bases, with 16 bases between the two germline ends. The CDR3 contains 15 residues. Germline V gives CDR1 MGHRA, CDR2 YSYEKL. The CDR3 DNA sequence: TGCGCCAGCAGCCAATACCCAGGGGTGACGGATGAGCAGTTCTTC. Translation gives CASSQYPGVTDEQFF.

The table lists this clone with a count of one. The chain joins TRBV10-2 to TRBJ2-1; D tentatively reads TRBD1 or TRBD2 (5 bases each). Germline V gene lookup returns CDR1 WSHSY and CDR2 SAAADI. Trimming left V 6 bases short and J 2 bases short, with 14 bases between. The CDR3 runs to 15 residues. The CDR3 loop is CASRAGTAPYNEQFF. CDR3 DNA: TGCGCCAGCAGAGCTGGGACGGCCCCCTACAATGAGCAGTTCTTC.